These T cell receptor beta chains were read from a single sample in a study of blood T cell repertoires in COVID-19. The data were produced by immunoSEQ multiplex PCR, yet TCRdb's version contains in-frame clones alone and is incomplete. The data show about 130,000 clones, with around 73% seen just once and 11% held by the top ten. The source material was peripheral blood. The receptors shown here come from a man aged 55 to 70 who had recovered from COVID-19. Each CDR3 is given with its conserved first and last residue. A D gene is named only where the DNA matches it firmly. Clone size is shown for a subset of rows, as once, few, many or a class of expanded clone.

size: few; D: .; J: TRBJ1-6; V: TRBV18; DNA: TGTGCCAGCTCCCCCGGGGGGCAAAATTCACCCCTCCACTTT; CDR3: CASSPGGQNSPLHF
size: .; D: .; J: TRBJ1-1; V: TRBV4-2; DNA: TGTGCCAGCAGCCAAGTTGGCTTCTTGAACACTGAAGCTTTCTTT; CDR3: CASSQVGFLNTEAFF
size: .; D: .; J: TRBJ1-3; V: TRBV28; DNA: TGTGCCAGCAGTTTAGGACAGCATCCCAGCGGAAACACCATATATTTT; CDR3: CASSLGQHPSGNTIYF
size: .; D: TRBD1; J: TRBJ2-5; V: TRBV11-2; DNA: TGTGCCAGCAGCACCAGGACAGGGCCTCAAGAGACCCAGTACTTC; CDR3: CASSTRTGPQETQYF
size: .; D: TRBD2; J: TRBJ2-1; V: TRBV28; DNA: TGTGCCAGCAGTACCCCTAGCGGGGGGGCGTACAATGAGCAGTTCTTC; CDR3: CASSTPSGGAYNEQFF
size: few; D: TRBD2; J: TRBJ2-1; V: TRBV28; DNA: TGTGCCAGCACCCCCAGCGGGAGATACAATGAGCAGTTCTTC; CDR3: CASTPSGRYNEQFF
size: few; D: TRBD1; J: TRBJ1-1; V: TRBV5-1; DNA: TGCGCCAGCAGCTTGGAGGGGGCATCCAGCACTGAAGCTTTCTTT; CDR3: CASSLEGASSTEAFF
size: .; D: .; J: TRBJ1-6; V: TRBV3-1/TRBV3-2; DNA: TGTGCCAGCAGTCCCAGAGGGAGGCGTTCACCCCTCCACTTT; CDR3: CASSPRGRRSPLHF
size: .; D: .; J: TRBJ2-1; V: TRBV18; DNA: TGTGCCAGCTCACCTCTCACCCGGGACAATGAGCAGTTCTTC; CDR3: CASSPLTRDNEQFF
size: .; D: TRBD2; J: TRBJ2-1; V: TRBV5-1; DNA: TGCGCCAGCAGCTCTCGACTAGCGGGAGGGCCGGGCCCTAACAATGAGCAGTTCTTC; CDR3: CASSSRLAGGPGPNNEQFF
size: .; D: TRBD1; J: TRBJ2-6; V: TRBV27; DNA: TGTGCCAGCGGCCCGGGACAGGGGGTCGGGGCCAACGTCCTGACTTTC; CDR3: CASGPGQGVGANVLTF
size: .; D: .; J: TRBJ2-7; V: TRBV6-2/TRBV6-3; DNA: TGTGCCAGCAGTTCAGGGTTTGGCGAGCAGTACTTC; CDR3: CASSSGFGEQYF
size: once; D: TRBD2; J: TRBJ2-7; V: TRBV7-2; DNA: TGTGCCAGCAGCTCGACTAGCGGGGGGCCCTACGAGCAGTACTTC; CDR3: CASSSTSGGPYEQYF
size: .; D: .; J: TRBJ1-1; V: TRBV6-2/TRBV6-3; DNA: TGTGCCAGCAGTTACTCCGTACAAAGCACTGAAGCTTTCTTT; CDR3: CASSYSVQSTEAFF
size: .; D: TRBD1; J: TRBJ1-6; V: TRBV2; DNA: TGTGCCAGCAGCGATCCCACGGGACAGGGGAATTCACCCCTCCACTTT; CDR3: CASSDPTGQGNSPLHF
size: .; D: .; J: TRBJ2-7; V: TRBV7-8; DNA: TGTGCCAGCAGCTCTTGGGACTTAGGGCAGTACTTC; CDR3: CASSSWDLGQYF
size: few; D: .; J: TRBJ1-1; V: TRBV6-6; DNA: TGTGCCAGCAGTTACAACGGGGTGGCCACTGAAGCTTTCTTT; CDR3: CASSYNGVATEAFF
size: .; D: TRBD1; J: TRBJ1-1; V: TRBV30; DNA: TGTGCCTGGAGTACCATGACAGGGGGGAACACTGAAGCTTTCTTT; CDR3: CAWSTMTGGNTEAFF
size: .; D: .; J: TRBJ1-4; V: TRBV5-1; DNA: TGCGCCAGCAGCTTGTCCGGGCAGGGGAATGAAAAACTGTTTTTT; CDR3: CASSLSGQGNEKLFF
size: .; D: .; J: TRBJ2-1; V: TRBV19; DNA: TGTGCCAGTAGTATAGGCCAGGATTTCAACAATGAGCAGTTCTTC; CDR3: CASSIGQDFNNEQFF
size: few; D: TRBD2; J: TRBJ2-3; V: TRBV7-9; DNA: TGTGCCAGCAGCCAGACTAGCGGGAGGGTCACAGATACGCAGTATTTT; CDR3: CASSQTSGRVTDTQYF
size: .; D: TRBD2; J: TRBJ2-1; V: TRBV9; DNA: TGTGCCAGCAGCGTAGGGGCTAGCGGCTACAATGAGCAGTTCTTC; CDR3: CASSVGASGYNEQFF
size: .; D: .; J: TRBJ1-5; V: TRBV4-1; DNA: TGCGCCAGCAGCCCAAAACCCCAGGCGCTCCGCAATCAGCCCCAGCATTTT; CDR3: CASSPKPQALRNQPQHF
size: .; D: TRBD2; J: TRBJ2-1; V: TRBV19; DNA: TGTGCCAGTAGTATGGGAAGCGGGGGGGTCTATGAGCAGTTCTTC; CDR3: CASSMGSGGVYEQFF
size: .; D: TRBD2; J: TRBJ2-2; V: TRBV6-5; DNA: TGTGCCAGCAGTTTAGCGGGGGCGGGCACCGGGGAGCTGTTTTTT; CDR3: CASSLAGAGTGELFF
size: .; D: TRBD2; J: TRBJ2-3; V: TRBV19; DNA: TGTGCCAGTAGTGACCGGGGGGGGCCCGATACGCAGTATTTT; CDR3: CASSDRGGPDTQYF
size: .; D: .; J: TRBJ1-6; V: TRBV5-5; DNA: TGTGCCAGCAGCTTGGAGCCCTTAGTCCCCAACTCACCCCTCCACTTT; CDR3: CASSLEPLVPNSPLHF